These 2 T cell receptor beta chains came from one sample sequenced in a study of T cells in localized non-small cell lung cancer. The method was immunoSEQ multiplex PCR; TCRdb's version includes in-frame clones alone and lacks a portion of them. Of about 24,000 clones in the sample, roughly 92% were seen once. Source: peripheral blood, taken before any cancer treatment. These receptors were obtained from a woman aged 35 to 75 with stage I lung adenocarcinoma.

The CDR3 protein is CASNGTGKETQYF. The CDR3 nucleotides read TGTGCCAGCAACGGGACAGGGAAAGAGACCCAGTACTTC. The rearrangement uses TRBV21-1 and TRBJ2-5; TRBD1, the table's D call, lacks a check against the DNA. TRBV21-1 is marked as a pseudogene. The CDR3 sequence is 13 residues long.

The chain uses TRBV11-2 and TRBJ2-7; a possible D gene is TRBD2 (6 bases). This CDR3 has 18 amino acids. Germline lookup yields CDR1 SGHAT and CDR2 FQNNGV. Trimming left V 6 bases short and J 1 base short, with 25 bases between. The CDR3 bases are TGTGCCAGCAGTCCCGGTACGCTTGGGGGGTACTCATCCTACGAGCAGTACTTC. Translating gives CASSPGTLGGYSSYEQYF.